This T cell receptor beta chain emerged from a study of T cells in localized non-small cell lung cancer (dated by TCRdb to 2018 to 2021). Concerning the study at large: Comparing tumors with uninvolved tumor-adjacent lungs, the study looked at the T cell repertoires of fewer than 250 patients with early-stage NSCLC. NSCLC patients had a mean age of approximately 66 years, and 129 were male and around 110 female. The cohort comprised some 240 treatment-naïve NSCLC patients with resected, localized lung tumors. On the study overall, not on this receptor specifically: Uninvolved tumor-adjacent lung showed the highest T cell clonality, higher than tumor, which suggests more focused antigenic responses in the adjacent lung. Because of the exploratory design, TCR variables were selected using unadjusted p-values without false-discovery rate correction. Of the top 100 tumor clones, a median of approximately 60 were detected in paired uninvolved adjacent lung; about 28 were also among that lung's top 100. Because multi-region tumor sequencing was not performed, intratumor heterogeneity could not be ruled out. Higher blood T cell density associated with longer overall survival, while higher adjacent-lung clonality associated with shorter survival.

The immunoSEQ Assay was used to sequence TCR beta CDR3 regions from DNA. As for the authors' bioinformatics: T cell density was computed as TCR beta template counts normalized to usable DNA estimated by amplifying housekeeping genes. Using the preseqR package, richness was estimated by extrapolating to 120,000 templates for tissue samples and 400,000 templates for PBMC samples. Clonality was calculated as one minus Pielou's evenness. Differential abundance testing on productive amino-acid clonotypes, with a minimum total count of 5 and an alpha of 0.1, was used to identify tissue-enriched TCRs. The Jaccard Index and the Morisita Overlap Index were used to quantify repertoire overlap between compartments. GLIPH grouped TCR beta CDR3s together with public tetramer-defined viral CDR3s, and a viral motif had to include at least three viral sequences and also show V-gene enrichment. Not all clones reach the TCRdb copy of this immuneACCESS table, which keeps in-frame sequences only. Checked studies attribute under half of the gap to unresolved V genes and leave the rest unexplained. For V, J and clone size, that table is used; D and trimming come from the DNA. The sample profile shows 12,000 to 15,000 clones; more than 65% of them were found once. Roughly 3.7% of the sample is held by the ten biggest clonotypes.

A note on this clone: It lacks a known antigen. Base qualities are missing; no much larger clone stands one base away.

At diagnosis, tumor, uninvolved tumor-adjacent lung and peripheral blood were collected and then preserved as a mix of FFPE and fresh-frozen material. For TCR repertoire profiling, the blood samples were analyzed as peripheral blood mononuclear cells. The sample consisted of peripheral blood, taken before any cancer treatment. The sequence derives from an older female donor with stage I squamous cell lung carcinoma.

The DNA sequence follows: TGCGCCAGTTCCCTAGCAAGGGAGACCCAGTACTTC. This translates into CASSLARETQYF. The rearrangement combines TRBV10-2 with TRBJ2-5, and perhaps TRBD2 as D gene, on 5 matching bases. Trimming at the junction amounts to 9 bases on V and 5 bases on J, and the germline ends lie 13 bases apart. Sequences WSHSY (CDR1) and SAAADI (CDR2) are obtained from the germline V gene. The CDR3 runs 12 residues from the cysteine to the phenylalanine. Just CDR3 DNA is preserved here, 36 bases in frame from base 1.